This TCR beta chain stems from a study of blood T cells in healthy people across ages. Study-wide findings and caveats: More naive CD4+ cells and higher diversity marked long-lived donors relative to aged donors.

On this clonotype: Antigen: not known.

The CDR3 totals 13 residues. Trimming took 6 bases from V and 3 from J; bases not matched to a gene: 8. The germline CDR1 and CDR2 sequences are DFQATT and SNEGSKA (reference sequence). Through a sample-barcoded 5' primer and a J-beta primer mix, a second PCR was run for roughly 6 to 11 cycles. TCRdb reprocessed the 5' RACE reads with MiXCR, giving one entry per CDR3 protein. The repertoire consists of more than 1.4 million distinct CDR3 sequences, with around 42% occurring once and the leading ten covering 6.5% to 10%. The genes are TRBV20-1 and TRBJ2-7, with 7 positions matching TRBD2. Sequencing was performed on blood. The sequence came from a woman aged 18-29 years in good health. DNA of the CDR3: TGCAGTGCCGGGACTAACAAGAACTACGAGCAGTACTTC. Translation gives CSAGTNKNYEQYF.